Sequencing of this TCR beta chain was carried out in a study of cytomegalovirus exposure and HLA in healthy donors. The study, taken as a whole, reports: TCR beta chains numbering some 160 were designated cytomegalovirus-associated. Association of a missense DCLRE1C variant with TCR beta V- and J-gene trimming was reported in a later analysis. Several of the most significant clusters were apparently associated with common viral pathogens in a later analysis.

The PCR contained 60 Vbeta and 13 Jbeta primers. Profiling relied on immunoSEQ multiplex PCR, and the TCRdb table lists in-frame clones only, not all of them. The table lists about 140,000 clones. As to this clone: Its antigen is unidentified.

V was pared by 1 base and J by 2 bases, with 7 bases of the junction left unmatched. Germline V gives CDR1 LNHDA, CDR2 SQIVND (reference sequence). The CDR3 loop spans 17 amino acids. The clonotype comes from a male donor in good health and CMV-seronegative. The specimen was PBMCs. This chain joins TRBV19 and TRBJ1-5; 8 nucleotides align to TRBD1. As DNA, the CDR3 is TGTGCCAGTAGTATAGGGACAGGGAATGCCGGCAATCAGCCCCAGCATTTT. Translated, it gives CASSIGTGNAGNQPQHF.